Each of the 29 T cell receptor beta chains below was sequenced from the same sample in a study of blood T cell repertoires in COVID-19. Only in-frame clones appear in the TCRdb table, and some are missing; sequencing was by immunoSEQ multiplex PCR. This table holds about 46,000 clones, approximately 83% found once. Material: peripheral blood. The source is a woman of 80 years or more with COVID-19, enrolled during active disease.

The chain combines TRBV5-1 with TRBJ2-3; the D gene is possibly TRBD2 (6 bases). Germline-derived CDR1 and CDR2 are SGHRS and YFSETQ. The V gene lost 1 base and the J gene lost 4 bases, with 10 bases spanning the gap. CDR3 length: 14 residues. The CDR3 loop reads CASSLQLAADTQYF. CDR3 coding DNA: TGCGCCAGCAGCTTGCAACTAGCAGCAGATACGCAGTATTTT.

The chain couples TRBV27 to TRBJ2-1, with TRBD1 matching over 9 bases. There are 16 residues in the CDR3. Germline V lookup: CDR1 MNHEY, CDR2 SMNVEV (reference sequence). Trimming cost V 7 bases and J 7 bases; bases outside gene matches: 14. This chain's CDR3 is CASIHRGQGGLNEQFF. In DNA form, the CDR3 reads TGTGCCAGCATTCACAGGGGGCAAGGGGGGCTGAATGAGCAGTTCTTC.

The rearrangement links TRBV5-1 to TRBJ2-7; TRBD2 matches 7 bases. Per the germline V gene, CDR1 is SGHRS and CDR2 is YFSETQ. The trim removed 7 bases at V and 0 bases at J, leaving 4 bases unmatched. The CDR3 consists of 13 residues. The CDR3 DNA follows: TGCGCCAGCGGGAGGACTAGCTCCTACGAGCAGTACTTC. Translating it yields CASGRTSSYEQYF.

The V gene is TRBV18, the J gene TRBJ2-6, with D possibly matching TRBD1 (5 bases). Trimming cost V 6 bases and J 1 base, with 10 bases left between them. Germline lookup yields CDR1 KGHSH and CDR2 LQKENI. The CDR3 has 15 amino acids. The chain's CDR3 is CASSPDISGANVLTF. The CDR3 DNA reads TGTGCCAGCTCTCCGGACATTTCTGGGGCCAACGTCCTGACTTTC.

This chain connects TRBV7-9 to TRBJ2-1, with no clear D. The germline gives CDR1 SEHNR, CDR2 FQNEAQ (reference sequence). V was pared by 5 bases and J by 2 bases, with 10 bases between. The CDR3 covers 14 residues. For the CDR3, the DNA is TGTGCCAGCAGCACATCAGTAACCTACAATGAGCAGTTCTTC. Translation: CASSTSVTYNEQFF.

The J gene is TRBJ2-1, the V gene TRBV5-1; TRBD1 might be the D (6 bases). This CDR3 region has 16 residues. Trimming stripped 3 bases from V and 0 bases from J, with 13 bases between. CDR1 SGHRS and CDR2 YFSETQ come from the germline V gene. CDR3: CASSSGQPNSYNEQFF. CDR3 DNA: TGCGCCAGCAGCTCTGGACAGCCCAACTCCTACAATGAGCAGTTCTTC. The full variable domain, its missing parts supplied by reference TRBV5-1 and TRBJ2-1, is KAGVTQTPRYLIKTRGQQVTLSCSPISGHRSVSWYQQTPGQGLQFLFEYFSETQRNKGNFPGRFSGRQFSNSRSEMNVSTLELGDSALYLCASSSGQPNSYNEQFFGPGTRLTVL.

This clone was observed once. The chain is built from TRBV5-5 and TRBJ2-3, with TRBD2 matching 7 bases. CDR1 SGHKS and CDR2 YYEKEE come from the germline V gene (reference sequence). The CDR3 covers 15 residues. The V segment lost 0 bases and the J segment 2 bases; nucleotides outside the gene matches: 3. CDR3 DNA: TGTGCCAGCAGCTTGGCTAGCGGAGCCACAGATACGCAGTATTTT. As protein: CASSLASGATDTQYF.

The chain combines TRBV5-1 with TRBJ1-1; D is ambiguous. The germline gives CDR1 SGHRS, CDR2 YFSETQ. Trimming left V 0 bases short and J 2 bases short, with 11 bases between. The CDR3 covers 15 residues. CDR3 region: CASSLDPTPNTEAFF. In DNA form, the CDR3 reads TGCGCCAGCAGCTTGGATCCGACACCAAACACTGAAGCTTTCTTT.

V usage is TRBV10-3 and J usage is TRBJ2-3, with D possibly matching TRBD1 (6 bases). V shed 4 bases and J shed 6 bases, with 11 bases lying between them. Germline V gene data show CDR1 as ENHRY and CDR2 as SYGVKD. The length of the CDR3 is 13 residues. The CDR3 reads CAISAYRVDTQYF. CDR3 nucleotides: TGTGCCATCAGTGCTTACAGGGTGGATACGCAGTATTTT.

The rearrangement joins TRBV9 to TRBJ2-2; the D gene is possibly TRBD1 (6 bases). Trimming removed 2 bases from V and 2 bases from J, with 10 bases in between. CDR1 and CDR2 (germline): SGDLS, YYNGEE. The CDR3 has 15 amino acids. The CDR3 region has the DNA TGTGCCAGCAGCGTTCAAGGGACAAACACCGGGGAGCTGTTTTTT. Residues: CASSVQGTNTGELFF. The full variable domain, with the rest looked up from reference TRBV9 and TRBJ2-2, is DSGVTQTPKHLITATGQRVTLRCSPRSGDLSVYWYQQSLDQGLQFLIQYYNGEERAKGNILERFSAQQFPDLHSELNLSSLELGDSALYFCASSVQGTNTGELFFGEGSRLTVL.

This chain joins TRBV7-9 and TRBJ1-2; D is perhaps TRBD1 (6 bases). Germline CDR1 SEHNR, CDR2 FQNEAQ (reference sequence). Deletions cut 5 bases from V and 2 bases from J, with 15 bases between. The CDR3 loop spans 15 amino acids. Here the CDR3 DNA reads TGTGCCAGCAGCCCCTCAGGGGAAGGAAACTATGGCTACACCTTC. This sequence encodes CASSPSGEGNYGYTF.

The rearrangement joins TRBV23-1 to TRBJ2-5, with TRBD2 identical over 10 bases. TRBV23-1 is an open reading frame whose function is uncertain. CDR3 size: 18 residues. The V gene end was trimmed by 2 bases and the J gene end by 2 bases; junction bases not matched to a gene: 11. CDR3 bases: TGCGCCAGCAGTCAAGGGCCCCGGACTAGCGGAAATCAAGAGACCCAGTACTTC. Its translation is CASSQGPRTSGNQETQYF.

CDR3 sequence (DNA): TGCAGTGCTAGTACGGAGAACTATGGCTACACCTTC. It translates to CSASTENYGYTF. This rearrangement joins TRBV20-1 to TRBJ1-2, with D uncertain. With 3 bases removed from V and 2 bases from J, the gap between germline ends came to 7 bases. The CDR3 has 12 amino acids. The germline gives CDR1 DFQATT, CDR2 SNEGSKA (reference sequence).

The V and J genes are TRBV27 and TRBJ1-4; the D gene is possibly TRBD1 (5 bases). The CDR3 is 17 residues long. Germline loops: CDR1 MNHEY, CDR2 SMNVEV (reference sequence). Trimming took off 5 bases at V and 0 bases at J, with 16 bases between the two ends. CDR3 nucleotides: TGTGCCAGCAGTACACTTTGGCGGGGGGCAACTAATGAAAAACTGTTTTTT. It specifies CASSTLWRGATNEKLFF. Supplemented by reference TRBV27 and TRBJ1-4, the full variable domain reads EAQVTQNPRYLITVTGKKLTVTCSQNMNHEYMSWYRQDPGLGLRQIYYSMNVEVTDKGDVPEGYKVSRKEKRNFPLILESPSPNQTSLYFCASSTLWRGATNEKLFFGSGTQLSVL.

The rearrangement links TRBV7-2 to TRBJ1-2, with 8 bases fitting TRBD1. Trimming removed 5 bases from V and 8 bases from J; junction bases left unmatched: 19. The V gene's germline CDR1 is SGHTA and CDR2 FQGNSA. CDR3 length: 17 residues. CDR3 in amino acids: CASSPRQGSDPPWGYTF. CDR3 in DNA: TGTGCCAGCAGCCCACGACAGGGGTCGGACCCCCCGTGGGGCTACACCTTC.

The V gene is TRBV6-2 or TRBV6-3, the J gene TRBJ1-1, with 11 bases lining up with TRBD1. With V trimmed by 2 bases and J by 4 bases, 6 bases remained unmatched. CDR1 is MNHEY and CDR2 is SVGEGT in the germline V gene. This CDR3 comprises 16 residues. The CDR3 sequence: CASSYPSGTGGTEAFF. The CDR3, as DNA: TGTGCCAGCAGTTACCCATCCGGGACAGGGGGCACTGAAGCTTTCTTT.

The V call is TRBV6-5, the J call TRBJ1-1; no reliable D call. The germline V and J ends were trimmed by 8 bases and 10 bases, with 11 bases remaining between them. The CDR3 loop spans 10 amino acids. Germline loops: CDR1 MNHEY, CDR2 SVGAGI. The CDR3 sequence: CASFGPLAFF. In DNA, the CDR3 is TGTGCCAGCTTCGGTCCACTAGCTTTCTTT.

The genes are TRBV21-1 and TRBJ1-1; TRBD1 was called by the table and not checked on the DNA. TRBV21-1 is a known pseudogene. The CDR3 extends over 14 amino acids. The CDR3 spells CASSNQTGNTEAFF. CDR3 DNA: TGTGCCAGCAGCAACCAGACAGGGAACACTGAAGCTTTCTTT.

This chain uses TRBV6-2 or TRBV6-3 with TRBJ2-5; TRBD1 matches 10 bases. This CDR3 has 12 amino acids. With V trimmed by 4 bases and J by 10 bases, 3 bases remained unmatched. Per germline, CDR1 MNHEY and CDR2 SVGEGT. CDR3 protein: CASSSDRGFQYF. Here the CDR3 DNA reads TGTGCCAGCAGTTCGGACAGGGGGTTCCAGTACTTC.

Concerning this clone: The junction and the germline gene differ at one end; a read error may be behind it. The chain has TRBV7-2 and TRBJ2-1; 9 bases fit TRBD2. The CDR3 extends over 15 amino acids. The germline CDR1 and CDR2 sequences are SGHTA and FQGNSA. The CDR3 here is CASSSPSGGYTGLVF. CDR3 bases: TGTGCCAGCAGCTCGCCGAGCGGGGGGTATACCGGCTTGGTCTTC. Based on the CDR3 plus reference TRBV7-2 and TRBJ2-1, the full variable domain is GAGVSQSPSNKVTEKGKDVELRCDPISGHTALYWYRQSLGQGLEFLIYFQGNSAPDKSGLPSDRFSAERTGGSVSTLTIQRTQQEDSAVYLCASSSPSGGYTGLVFGPGTRLTVL.

J is TRBJ1-5 and V is TRBV6-5; D is unclear. Germline CDR1 and CDR2: MNHEY and SVGAGI. V shed 8 bases and J shed 7 bases, with 12 bases lying between them. This CDR3 region has 12 residues. The CDR3 loop reads CASRGGLQPQHF. CDR3 bases: TGTGCCAGCCGGGGAGGGCTACAGCCCCAGCATTTT.

The rearrangement joins TRBV28 to TRBJ2-1; possibly TRBD2 for D (6 bases). This CDR3 region has 13 residues. Trimming left V 6 bases short and J 10 bases short, with 16 bases between. Germline CDR1 and CDR2: MDHEN and SYDVKM. CDR3: CASRLSGPREQFF. CDR3 DNA: TGTGCCAGCAGACTTAGCGGACCGAGAGAGCAGTTCTTC.

The rearrangement links TRBV5-1 to TRBJ2-3; the match to TRBD2 covers 16 bases. Germline assignment: CDR1 SGHRS and CDR2 YFSETQ. CDR3 length: 17 residues. With V trimmed by 4 bases and J by 3 bases, 5 bases remained unmatched. The CDR3 DNA reads TGCGCCAGCAGCACGGGACTAGCGGGAGGGCCGACAGATACGCAGTATTTT. It is translated as CASSTGLAGGPTDTQYF.

J is TRBJ2-7 and V is TRBV7-2; TRBD2 aligns across 10 bases. The CDR3 spans 15 residues. Germline V gene data show CDR1 as SGHTA and CDR2 as FQGNSA. V was clipped by 6 bases and J by 3 bases; unmatched bases: 8. This CDR3 reads CASSHLAGGIYEQYF. The CDR3 DNA reads as TGTGCCAGCAGTCATTTAGCGGGGGGAATCTACGAGCAGTACTTC.

The chain links TRBV5-5 to TRBJ1-2, with TRBD1 matching 7 bases. V was clipped by 5 bases and J by 3 bases; unmatched bases: 10. CDR3 size: 15 residues. Per the germline V gene, CDR1 is SGHKS and CDR2 is YYEKEE (reference sequence). CDR3 sequence: CASSYDRVEDYGYTF. The CDR3 DNA reads as TGTGCCAGCAGTTACGACAGGGTAGAAGACTATGGCTACACCTTC.

CDR3 protein: CASSEWKTGPDTQYF. The CDR3 DNA is TGTGCCAGCAGTGAATGGAAAACAGGGCCAGATACGCAGTATTTT. The chain uses TRBV25-1 and TRBJ2-3, with TRBD1 as a possible D gene (6 bases). This CDR3 region has 15 residues. V was trimmed by 1 base and J by 4 bases, leaving 12 bases between them. The germline V gene has CDR1 MGHDK and CDR2 SYGVNS.

The chain is built from TRBV6-2 or TRBV6-3 and TRBJ2-7, with a possible D match to TRBD2 (5 bases). The V gene lost 5 bases and the J gene lost 2 bases, with 13 bases spanning the gap. This CDR3 has 14 residues. In germline, CDR1 is MNHEY, CDR2 SVGEGT. The DNA for the CDR3 is TGTGCCAGCAGTGCCGGGAACCACCCCTACGAGCAGTACTTC. Its protein product is CASSAGNHPYEQYF.

CDR3 loop: CASSLGGDRVPAFYGYTF. CDR3 in DNA: TGTGCCAGCAGCTTAGGGGGGGACAGGGTCCCCGCCTTCTATGGCTACACCTTC. The chain uses TRBV11-3 and TRBJ1-2, with TRBD1 identical over 9 bases. CDR3 size: 18 residues. V shed 1 base, J shed 4 bases, and the junction held 13 bases outside the gene matches. Per germline, CDR1 SGHNT and CDR2 YENEEA.

The chain couples TRBV10-3 to TRBJ2-1, with 10 bases fitting TRBD1. The CDR3 consists of 14 residues. V was clipped by 6 bases and J by 8 bases; unmatched bases: 7. The V gene's germline CDR1 is ENHRY and CDR2 SYGVKD. The CDR3 loop reads CAIRPGQGVDEQFF. Here the CDR3 DNA reads TGTGCCATCAGGCCTGGACAGGGGGTGGATGAGCAGTTCTTC.